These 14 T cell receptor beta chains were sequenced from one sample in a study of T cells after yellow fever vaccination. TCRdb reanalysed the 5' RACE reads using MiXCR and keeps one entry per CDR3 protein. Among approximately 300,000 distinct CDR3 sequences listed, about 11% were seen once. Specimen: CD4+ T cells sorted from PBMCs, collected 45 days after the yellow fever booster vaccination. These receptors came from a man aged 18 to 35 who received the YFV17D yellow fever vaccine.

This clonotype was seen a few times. Here the CDR3 reads CASSPVGLAGKEQFF. CDR3 bases: TGTGCCAGCTCACCAGTTGGACTAGCGGGGAAAGAGCAGTTCTTC. The rearrangement uses TRBV18 and TRBJ2-1, with TRBD2 matching over 12 bases. The CDR3 sequence is 15 residues long. The V gene end was trimmed by 2 bases and the J gene end by 10 bases; junction bases not matched to a gene: 6. The germline V gene has CDR1 KGHSH and CDR2 LQKENI.

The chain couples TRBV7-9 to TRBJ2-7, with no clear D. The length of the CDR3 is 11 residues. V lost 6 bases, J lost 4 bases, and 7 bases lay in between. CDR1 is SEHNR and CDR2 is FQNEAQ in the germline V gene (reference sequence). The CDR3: CASSQIYEQYV. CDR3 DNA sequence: TGTGCCAGCAGTCAGATTTACGAGCAGTACGTC.

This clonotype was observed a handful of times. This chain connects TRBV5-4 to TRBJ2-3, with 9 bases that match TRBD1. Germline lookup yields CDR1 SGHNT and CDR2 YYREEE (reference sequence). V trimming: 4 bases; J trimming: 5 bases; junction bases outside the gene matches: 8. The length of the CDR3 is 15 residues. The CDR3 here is CASSTPGQGIDTQYF. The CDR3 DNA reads TGTGCCAGCAGCACCCCGGGACAGGGAATAGATACGCAGTATTTT.

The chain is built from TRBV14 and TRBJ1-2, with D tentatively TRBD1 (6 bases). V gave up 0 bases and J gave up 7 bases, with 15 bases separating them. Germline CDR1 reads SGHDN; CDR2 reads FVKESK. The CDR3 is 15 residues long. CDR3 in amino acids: CASSQDRQGSPGYTF. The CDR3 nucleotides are TGTGCCAGCAGCCAAGATCGGCAGGGGTCTCCTGGCTACACCTTC.

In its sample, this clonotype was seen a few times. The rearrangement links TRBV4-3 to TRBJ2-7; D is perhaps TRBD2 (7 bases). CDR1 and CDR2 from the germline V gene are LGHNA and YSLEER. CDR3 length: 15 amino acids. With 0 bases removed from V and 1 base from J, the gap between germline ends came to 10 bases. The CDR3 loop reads CASSQEGGRSYEQYF. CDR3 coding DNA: TGCGCCAGCAGCCAAGAGGGGGGGCGGTCCTACGAGCAGTACTTC.

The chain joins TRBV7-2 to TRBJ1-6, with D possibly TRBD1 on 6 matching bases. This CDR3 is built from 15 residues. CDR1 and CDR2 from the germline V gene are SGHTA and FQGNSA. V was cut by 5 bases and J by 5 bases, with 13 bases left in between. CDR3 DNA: TGTGCCAGCAGCCCAATGGGACACAATAATTCACCCCTCCACTTT. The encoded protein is CASSPMGHNNSPLHF.

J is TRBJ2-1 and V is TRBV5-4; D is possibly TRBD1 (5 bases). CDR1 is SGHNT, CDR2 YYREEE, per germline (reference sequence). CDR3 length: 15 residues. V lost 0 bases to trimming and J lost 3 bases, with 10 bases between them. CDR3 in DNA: TGTGCCAGCAGCTTGGCCAGGACACTCTACAATGAGCAGTTCTTC. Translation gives CASSLARTLYNEQFF.

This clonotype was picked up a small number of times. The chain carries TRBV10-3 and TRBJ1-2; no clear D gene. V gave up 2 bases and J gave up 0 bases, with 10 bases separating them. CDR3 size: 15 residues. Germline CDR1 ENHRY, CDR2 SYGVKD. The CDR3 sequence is CAISEGGPTNYGYTF. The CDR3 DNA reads TGTGCCATCAGTGAGGGCGGTCCGACTAACTATGGCTACACCTTC.

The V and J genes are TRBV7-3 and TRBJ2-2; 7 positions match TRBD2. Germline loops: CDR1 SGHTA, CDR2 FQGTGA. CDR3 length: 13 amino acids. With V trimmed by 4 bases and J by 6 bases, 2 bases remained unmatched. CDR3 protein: CASSYTSAGELFF. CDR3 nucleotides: TGTGCCAGCAGCTACACTAGCGCCGGGGAGCTGTTTTTT.

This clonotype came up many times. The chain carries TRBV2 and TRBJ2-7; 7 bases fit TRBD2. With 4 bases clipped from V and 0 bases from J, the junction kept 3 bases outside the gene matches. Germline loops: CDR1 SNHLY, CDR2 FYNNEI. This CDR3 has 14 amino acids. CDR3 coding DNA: TGTGCCAGCAGTGGGCGCGGGAGCTCCTACGAGCAGTACGTC. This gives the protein CASSGRGSSYEQYV.

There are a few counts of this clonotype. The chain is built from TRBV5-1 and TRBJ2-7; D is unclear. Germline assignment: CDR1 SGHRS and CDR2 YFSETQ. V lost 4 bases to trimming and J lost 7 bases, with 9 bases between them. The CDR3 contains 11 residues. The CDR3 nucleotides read TGCGCCAGCAGCCTGGACGGTGAGCAGTACTTC. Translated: CASSLDGEQYF.

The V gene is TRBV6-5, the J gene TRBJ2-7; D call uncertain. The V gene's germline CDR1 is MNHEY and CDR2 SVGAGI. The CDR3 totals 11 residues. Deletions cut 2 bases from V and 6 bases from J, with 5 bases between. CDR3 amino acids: CASSYRSEQYF. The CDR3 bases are TGTGCCAGCAGTTACCGGAGCGAGCAGTACTTC.

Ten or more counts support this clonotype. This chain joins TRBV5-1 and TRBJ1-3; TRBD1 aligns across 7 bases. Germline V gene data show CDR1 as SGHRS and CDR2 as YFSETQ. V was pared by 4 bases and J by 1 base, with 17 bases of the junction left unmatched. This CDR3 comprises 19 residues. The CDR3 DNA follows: TGCGCCAGCAGCCTGAGACCTGCCGGACAGGTCGATTCTGGAAACACCATATATTTT. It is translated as CASSLRPAGQVDSGNTIYF.

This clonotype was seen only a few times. CDR3 residues: CASSTDRGGEQYV. As DNA, the CDR3 is TGTGCCAGTAGTACAGACAGGGGTGGCGAGCAGTACGTC. The chain is built from TRBV19 and TRBJ2-7; the match to TRBD1 covers 8 bases. The CDR3 is made up of 13 amino acids. Germline-derived CDR1 and CDR2 are LNHDA and SQIVND (reference sequence). The V segment lost 4 bases and the J segment 6 bases; nucleotides outside the gene matches: 5.